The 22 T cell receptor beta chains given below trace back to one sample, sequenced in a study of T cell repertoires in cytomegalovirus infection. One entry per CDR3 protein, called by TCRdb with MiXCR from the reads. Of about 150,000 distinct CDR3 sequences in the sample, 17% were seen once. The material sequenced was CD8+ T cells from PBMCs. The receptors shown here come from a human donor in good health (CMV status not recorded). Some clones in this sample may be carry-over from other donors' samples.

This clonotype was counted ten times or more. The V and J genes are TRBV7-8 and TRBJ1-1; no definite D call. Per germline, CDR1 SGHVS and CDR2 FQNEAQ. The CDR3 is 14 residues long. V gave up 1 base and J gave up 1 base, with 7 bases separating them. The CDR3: CASSLGRENTEAFF. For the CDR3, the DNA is TGTGCCAGCAGCTTAGGGCGTGAGAACACTGAAGCTTTCTTT.

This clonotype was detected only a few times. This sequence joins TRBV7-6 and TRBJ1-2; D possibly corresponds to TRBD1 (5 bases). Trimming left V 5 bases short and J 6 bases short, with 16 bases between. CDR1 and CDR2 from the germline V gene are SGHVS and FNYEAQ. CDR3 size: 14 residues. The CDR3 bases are TGTGCCAGCAGCCGCGGTGGGGCGCCTGATGGCTACACCTTC. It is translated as CASSRGGAPDGYTF. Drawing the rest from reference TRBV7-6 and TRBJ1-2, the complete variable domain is GAGVSQSPRYKVTKRGQDVALRCDPISGHVSLYWYRQALGQGPEFLTYFNYEAQQDKSGLPNDRFSAERPEGSISTLTIQRTEQRDSAMYRCASSRGGAPDGYTFGSGTRLTVV.

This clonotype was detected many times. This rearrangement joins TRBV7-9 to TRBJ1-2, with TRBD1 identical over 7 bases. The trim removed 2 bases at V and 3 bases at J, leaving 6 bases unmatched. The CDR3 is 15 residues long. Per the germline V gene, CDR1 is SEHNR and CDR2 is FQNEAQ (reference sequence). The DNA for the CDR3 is TGTGCCAGCAGCTTAACGACCGGGACAGACTATGGCTACACCTTC. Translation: CASSLTTGTDYGYTF. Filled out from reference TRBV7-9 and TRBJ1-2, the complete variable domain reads DTGVSQNPRHKITKRGQNVTFRCDPISEHNRLYWYRQTLGQGPEFLTYFQNEAQLEKSRLLSDRFSAERPKGSFSTLEIQRTEQGDSAMYLCASSLTTGTDYGYTFGSGTRLTVV.

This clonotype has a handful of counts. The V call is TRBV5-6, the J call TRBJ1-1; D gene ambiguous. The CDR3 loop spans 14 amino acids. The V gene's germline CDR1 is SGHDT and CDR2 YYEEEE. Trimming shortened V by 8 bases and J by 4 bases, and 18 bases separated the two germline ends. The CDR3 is CASFLGDGRTEAFF. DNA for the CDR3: TGTGCCAGTTTTCTTGGGGATGGACGCACTGAAGCTTTCTTT.

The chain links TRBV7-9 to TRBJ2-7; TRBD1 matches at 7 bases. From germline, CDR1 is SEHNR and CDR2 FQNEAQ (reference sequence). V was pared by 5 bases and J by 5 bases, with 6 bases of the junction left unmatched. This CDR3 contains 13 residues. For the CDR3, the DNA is TGTGCCAGCAGCCCACCGGACAGGAACGAGCAGTACTTC. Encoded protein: CASSPPDRNEQYF.

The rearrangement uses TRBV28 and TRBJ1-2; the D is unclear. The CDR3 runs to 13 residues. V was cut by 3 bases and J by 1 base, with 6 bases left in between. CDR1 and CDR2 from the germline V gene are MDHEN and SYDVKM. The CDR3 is CASSFPNNYGYTF. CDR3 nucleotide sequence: TGTGCCAGCAGTTTCCCCAATAACTATGGCTACACCTTC.

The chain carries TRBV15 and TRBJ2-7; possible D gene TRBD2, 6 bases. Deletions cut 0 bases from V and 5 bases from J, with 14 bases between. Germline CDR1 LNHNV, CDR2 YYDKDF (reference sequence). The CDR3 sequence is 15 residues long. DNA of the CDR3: TGTGCCACCAGCAGAGATCTGTTCGGGAGAGACGAGCAGTACTTC. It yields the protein CATSRDLFGRDEQYF.

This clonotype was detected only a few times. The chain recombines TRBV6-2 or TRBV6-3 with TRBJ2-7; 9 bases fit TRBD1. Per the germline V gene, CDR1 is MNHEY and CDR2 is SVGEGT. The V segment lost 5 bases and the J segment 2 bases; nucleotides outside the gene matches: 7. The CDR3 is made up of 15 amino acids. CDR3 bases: TGTGCCAGCAGTGAAGGGACAGGGAGAGCCTACGAGCAGTACTTC. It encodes CASSEGTGRAYEQYF.

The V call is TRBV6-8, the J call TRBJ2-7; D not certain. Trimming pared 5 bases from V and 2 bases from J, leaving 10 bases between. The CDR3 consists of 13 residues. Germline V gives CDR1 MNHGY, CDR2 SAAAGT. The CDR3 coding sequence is TGTGCCAGCAGTCCAAACCGGGCCTACGAGCAGTACTTC. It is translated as CASSPNRAYEQYF.

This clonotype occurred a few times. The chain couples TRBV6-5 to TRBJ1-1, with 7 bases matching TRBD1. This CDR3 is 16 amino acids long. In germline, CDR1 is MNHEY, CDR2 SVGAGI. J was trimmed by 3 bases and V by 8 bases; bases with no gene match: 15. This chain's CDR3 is CASSFIIQGGDTEAFF. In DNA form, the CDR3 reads TGTGCCAGCTCATTCATTATTCAGGGGGGCGACACTGAAGCTTTCTTT.

CDR3 nucleotides: TGTGCCAGTAGTATAGCTAGCGGAGCATACAATGAGCAGTTCTTC. This gives the protein CASSIASGAYNEQFF. The rearrangement joins TRBV19 to TRBJ2-1; 7 bases agree with TRBD2. The CDR3 extends over 15 amino acids. Germline V lookup: CDR1 LNHDA, CDR2 SQIVND (reference sequence). V trimming: 1 base; J trimming: 4 bases; junction bases outside the gene matches: 4.

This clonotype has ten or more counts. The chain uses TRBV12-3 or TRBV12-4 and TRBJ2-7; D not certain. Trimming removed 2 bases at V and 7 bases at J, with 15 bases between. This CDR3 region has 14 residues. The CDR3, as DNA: TGTGCCAGCAGTTTATCGTGGGGTACCGCTGAGCAGTACTTC. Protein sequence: CASSLSWGTAEQYF.

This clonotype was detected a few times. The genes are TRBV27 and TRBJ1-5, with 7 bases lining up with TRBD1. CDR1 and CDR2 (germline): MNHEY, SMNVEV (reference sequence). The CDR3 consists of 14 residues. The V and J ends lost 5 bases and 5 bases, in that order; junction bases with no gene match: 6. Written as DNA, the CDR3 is TGTGCCAGCAGTCATACAGGGGACGATCAGCCCCAGCATTTT. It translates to CASSHTGDDQPQHF.

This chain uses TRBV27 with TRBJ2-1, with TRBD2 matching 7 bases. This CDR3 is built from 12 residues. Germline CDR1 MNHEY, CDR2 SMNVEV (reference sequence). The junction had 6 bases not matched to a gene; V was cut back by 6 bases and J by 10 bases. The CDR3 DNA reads TGTGCCAGCAGCGGGAGGTTGGACGAGCAGTTCTTC. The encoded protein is CASSGRLDEQFF.

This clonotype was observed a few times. CDR3 DNA: TGCGCCAGCAGCTTGGGACTAGCGGGAGTAACGAGCTCCTACAATGAGCAGTTCTTC. Translating it yields CASSLGLAGVTSSYNEQFF. V is TRBV5-1 and J is TRBJ2-1; 12 nucleotides line up with TRBD2. Trimming took 0 bases from V and 0 from J; bases not matched to a gene: 7. Germline values: CDR1 SGHRS, CDR2 YFSETQ. This CDR3 is built from 19 residues. Full variable domain (missing parts from reference TRBV5-1 and TRBJ2-1): KAGVTQTPRYLIKTRGQQVTLSCSPISGHRSVSWYQQTPGQGLQFLFEYFSETQRNKGNFPGRFSGRQFSNSRSEMNVSTLELGDSALYLCASSLGLAGVTSSYNEQFFGPGTRLTVL.

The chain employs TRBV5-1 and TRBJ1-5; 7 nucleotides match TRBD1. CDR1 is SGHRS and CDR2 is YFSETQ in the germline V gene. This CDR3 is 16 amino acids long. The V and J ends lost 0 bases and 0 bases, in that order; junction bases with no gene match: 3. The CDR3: CASSLGGTDSNQPQHF. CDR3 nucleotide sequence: TGCGCCAGCAGCTTGGGCGGGACAGATAGCAATCAGCCCCAGCATTTT. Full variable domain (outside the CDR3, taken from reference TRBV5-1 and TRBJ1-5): KAGVTQTPRYLIKTRGQQVTLSCSPISGHRSVSWYQQTPGQGLQFLFEYFSETQRNKGNFPGRFSGRQFSNSRSEMNVSTLELGDSALYLCASSLGGTDSNQPQHFGDGTRLSIL.

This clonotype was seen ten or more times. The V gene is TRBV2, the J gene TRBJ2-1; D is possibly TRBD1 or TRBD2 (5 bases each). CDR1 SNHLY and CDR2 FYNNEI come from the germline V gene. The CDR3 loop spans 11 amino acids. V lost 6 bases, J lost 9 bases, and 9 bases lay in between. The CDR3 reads CASRGTIEQFF. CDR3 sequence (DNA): TGTGCCAGCAGAGGGACGATTGAGCAGTTCTTC.

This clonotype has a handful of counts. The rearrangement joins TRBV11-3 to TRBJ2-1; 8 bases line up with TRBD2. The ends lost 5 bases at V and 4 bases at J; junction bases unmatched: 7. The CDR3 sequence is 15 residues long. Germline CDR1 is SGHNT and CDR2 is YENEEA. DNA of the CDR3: TGTGCCAGCAGCAAAGGTAGCGGGGTTTACAATGAGCAGTTCTTC. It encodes CASSKGSGVYNEQFF.

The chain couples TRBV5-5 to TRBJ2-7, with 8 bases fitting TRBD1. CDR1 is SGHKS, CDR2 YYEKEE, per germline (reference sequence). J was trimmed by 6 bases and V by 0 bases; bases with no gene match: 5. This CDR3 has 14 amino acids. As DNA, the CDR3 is TGTGCCAGCAGCTTGGTACAGGGGGAAATCGAGCAGTACTTC. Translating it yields CASSLVQGEIEQYF.

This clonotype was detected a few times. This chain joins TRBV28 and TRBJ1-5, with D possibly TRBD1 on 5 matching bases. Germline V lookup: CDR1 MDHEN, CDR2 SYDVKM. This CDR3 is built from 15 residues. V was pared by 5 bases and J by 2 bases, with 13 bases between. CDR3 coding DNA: TGTGCCAGCAGTCCTTTTGAAGGGGGCAATCAGCCCCAGCATTTT. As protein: CASSPFEGGNQPQHF.

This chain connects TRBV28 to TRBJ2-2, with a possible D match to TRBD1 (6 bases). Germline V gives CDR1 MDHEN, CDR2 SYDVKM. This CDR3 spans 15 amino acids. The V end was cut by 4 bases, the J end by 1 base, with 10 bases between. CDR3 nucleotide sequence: TGTGCCAGCAGTTCGGAGACAGGGAACACCGGGGAGCTGTTTTTT. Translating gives CASSSETGNTGELFF.

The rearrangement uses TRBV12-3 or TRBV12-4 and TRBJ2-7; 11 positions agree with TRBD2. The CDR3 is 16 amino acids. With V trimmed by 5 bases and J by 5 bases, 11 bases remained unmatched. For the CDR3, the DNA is TGTGCCAGCAGTACAACTAGCGGGAGAAATCGAGACGAGCAGTACTTC. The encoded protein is CASSTTSGRNRDEQYF.